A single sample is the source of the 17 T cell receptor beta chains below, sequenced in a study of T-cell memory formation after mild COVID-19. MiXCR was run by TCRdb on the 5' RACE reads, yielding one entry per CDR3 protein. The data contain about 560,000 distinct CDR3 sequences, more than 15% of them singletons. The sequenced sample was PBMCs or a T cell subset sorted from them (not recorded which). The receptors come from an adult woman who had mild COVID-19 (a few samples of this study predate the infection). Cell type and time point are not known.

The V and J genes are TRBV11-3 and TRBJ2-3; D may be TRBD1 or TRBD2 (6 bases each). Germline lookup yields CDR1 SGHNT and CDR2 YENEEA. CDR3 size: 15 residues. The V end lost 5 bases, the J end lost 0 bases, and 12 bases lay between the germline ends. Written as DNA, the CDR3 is TGTGCCAGCAGCCGCGGGACATTTAGCACAGATACGCAGTATTTT. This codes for CASSRGTFSTDTQYF.

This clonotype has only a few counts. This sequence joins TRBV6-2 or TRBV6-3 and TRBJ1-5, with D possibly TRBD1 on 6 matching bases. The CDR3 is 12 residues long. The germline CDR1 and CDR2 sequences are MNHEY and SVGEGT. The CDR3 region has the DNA TGTGCGACCAGGGGCCCCAATCAGCCCCAGCATTTT. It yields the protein CATRGPNQPQHF.

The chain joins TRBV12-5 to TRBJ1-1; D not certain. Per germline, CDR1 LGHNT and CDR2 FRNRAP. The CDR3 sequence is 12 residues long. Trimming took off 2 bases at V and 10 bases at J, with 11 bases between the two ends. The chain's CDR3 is CASGLTNPGAFF. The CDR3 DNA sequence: TGTGCTAGTGGTTTGACCAATCCGGGAGCTTTCTTT.

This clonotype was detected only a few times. CDR3 protein: CASSFYSGTEELSGYTF. CDR3 bases: TGTGCCAGCAGCTTTTACTCCGGGACAGAGGAGTTGAGTGGCTACACCTTC. V is TRBV5-5 and J is TRBJ1-2; TRBD1 matches 7 bases. This CDR3 spans 17 amino acids. The germline CDR1 and CDR2 sequences are SGHKS and YYEKEE (reference sequence). Trimming removed 2 bases from V and 7 bases from J; junction bases left unmatched: 17.

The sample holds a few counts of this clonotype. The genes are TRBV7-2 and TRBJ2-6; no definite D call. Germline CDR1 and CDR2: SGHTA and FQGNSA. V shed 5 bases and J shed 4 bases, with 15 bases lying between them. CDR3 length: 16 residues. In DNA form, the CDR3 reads TGTGCCAGCAGCATGACGTGGGCGTCAGGGGCCAACGTCCTGACTTTC. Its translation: CASSMTWASGANVLTF.

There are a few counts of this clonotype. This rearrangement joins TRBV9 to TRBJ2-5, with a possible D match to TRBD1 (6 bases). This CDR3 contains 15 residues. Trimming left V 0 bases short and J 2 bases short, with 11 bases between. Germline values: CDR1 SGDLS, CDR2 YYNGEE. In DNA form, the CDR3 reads TGTGCCAGCAGCGTAGGGGTAGGGGGACAAGAGACCCAGTACTTC. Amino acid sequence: CASSVGVGGQETQYF.

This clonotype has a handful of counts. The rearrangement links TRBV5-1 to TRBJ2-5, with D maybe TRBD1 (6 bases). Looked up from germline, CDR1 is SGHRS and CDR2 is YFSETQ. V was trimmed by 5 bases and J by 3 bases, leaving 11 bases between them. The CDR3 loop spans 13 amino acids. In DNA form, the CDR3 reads TGCGCCAGCAGGGGTACAGGGAAAGAGACCCAGTACTTC. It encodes CASRGTGKETQYF.

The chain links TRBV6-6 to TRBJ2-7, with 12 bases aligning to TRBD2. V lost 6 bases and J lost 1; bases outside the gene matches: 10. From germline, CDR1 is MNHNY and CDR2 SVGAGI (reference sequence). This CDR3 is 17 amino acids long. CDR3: CASRPLWTSGISYEQYF. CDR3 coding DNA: TGTGCCAGCAGACCTCTTTGGACTAGCGGGATTTCCTACGAGCAGTACTTC.

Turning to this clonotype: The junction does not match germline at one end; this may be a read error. The CDR3 protein is CASSLVQDSYEQCF. For the CDR3, the DNA is TGTGCCAGCAGTTTAGTACAGGACTCCTACGAGCAGTGCTTC. This chain uses TRBV12-3 or TRBV12-4 with TRBJ2-7; D could derive from TRBD1 or TRBD2 (5 bases each). The CDR3 consists of 14 residues.

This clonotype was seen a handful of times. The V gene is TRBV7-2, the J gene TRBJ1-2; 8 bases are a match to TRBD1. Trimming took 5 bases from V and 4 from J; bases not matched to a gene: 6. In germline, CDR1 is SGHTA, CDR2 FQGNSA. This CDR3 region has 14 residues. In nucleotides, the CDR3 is TGTGCCAGCAGCCGACAGGGGATAGTCTATGGCTACACCTTC. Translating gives CASSRQGIVYGYTF.

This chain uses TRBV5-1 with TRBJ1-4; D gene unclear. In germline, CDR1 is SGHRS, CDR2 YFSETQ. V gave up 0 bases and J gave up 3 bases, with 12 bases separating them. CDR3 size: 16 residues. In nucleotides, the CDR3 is TGCGCCAGCAGCTTGGGGCCTAGTAGGTCTAATGAAAAACTGTTTTTT. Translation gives CASSLGPSRSNEKLFF.

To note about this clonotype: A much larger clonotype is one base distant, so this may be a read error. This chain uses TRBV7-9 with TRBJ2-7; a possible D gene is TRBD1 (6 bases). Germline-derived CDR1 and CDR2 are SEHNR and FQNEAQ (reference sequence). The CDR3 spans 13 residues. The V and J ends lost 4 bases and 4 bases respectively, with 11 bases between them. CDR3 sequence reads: CASSSGVGYEQYF. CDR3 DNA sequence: TGTGCCAGCAGCTCAGGGGTGGGATACGAGCAGTACTTC.

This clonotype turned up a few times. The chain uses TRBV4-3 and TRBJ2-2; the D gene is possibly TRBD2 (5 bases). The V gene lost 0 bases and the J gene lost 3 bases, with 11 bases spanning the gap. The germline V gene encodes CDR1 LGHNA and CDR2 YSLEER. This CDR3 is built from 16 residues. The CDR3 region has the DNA TGCGCCAGCAGCCAAGATCCCAGCGGAGACACCGGGGAGCTGTTTTTT. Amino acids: CASSQDPSGDTGELFF.

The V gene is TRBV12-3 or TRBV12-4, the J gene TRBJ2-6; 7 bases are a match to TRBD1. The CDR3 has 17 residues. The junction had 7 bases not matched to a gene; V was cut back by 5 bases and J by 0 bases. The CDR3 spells CASSTGATLSGANVLTF. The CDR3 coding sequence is TGTGCCAGCAGTACAGGGGCCACCCTCTCTGGGGCCAACGTCCTGACTTTC.

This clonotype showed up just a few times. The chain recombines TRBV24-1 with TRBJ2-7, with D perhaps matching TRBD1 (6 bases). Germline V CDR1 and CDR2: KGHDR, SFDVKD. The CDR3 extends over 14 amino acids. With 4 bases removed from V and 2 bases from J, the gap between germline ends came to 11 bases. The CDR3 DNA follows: TGTGCCACCAGTGACCCGGACAGTCCCTACGAGCAGTACTTC. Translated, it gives CATSDPDSPYEQYF.

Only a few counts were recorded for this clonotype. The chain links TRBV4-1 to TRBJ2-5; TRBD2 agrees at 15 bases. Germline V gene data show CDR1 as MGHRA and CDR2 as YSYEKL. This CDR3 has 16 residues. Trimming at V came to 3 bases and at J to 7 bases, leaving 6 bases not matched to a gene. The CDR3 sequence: CASSQPGLAGGRTQYF. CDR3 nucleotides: TGCGCCAGCAGCCAGCCGGGACTAGCGGGGGGACGGACCCAGTACTTC.

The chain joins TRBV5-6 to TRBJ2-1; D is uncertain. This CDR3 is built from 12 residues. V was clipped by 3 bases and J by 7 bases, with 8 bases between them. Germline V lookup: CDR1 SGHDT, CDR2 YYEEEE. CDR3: CASSSTRNEQFF. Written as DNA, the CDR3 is TGTGCCAGCAGCTCAACACGTAATGAGCAGTTCTTC.